Listed below are T cell receptor beta chains from one sample, sequenced in a study of CD8+ T cells in alopecia areata. Clones were sequenced by immunoSEQ multiplex PCR, and TCRdb holds only the in-frame ones, with some missing. The sample yields around 100,000 clones, roughly three fifths seen once. Sequenced here: CD8+ T cells sorted from blood, sampled between weeks 55 and 65, from a patient treated with tofacitinib. These receptors all come from a human donor with alopecia areata. The CDR3 runs from the conserved cysteine through the conserved F or W. A D gene is named only where the DNA matches it firmly. Size tells how often a clone was seen (once, few, many) or the class of an expanded clone, and some rows leave it out.

CDR3aa: CATSGGMTGNEQYF; CDR3nt: TGTGCCACCAGCGGAGGGATGACAGGGAACGAGCAGTACTTC; v_gene: TRBV15; j_gene: TRBJ2-7; abundance: .; d_gene: .
CDR3aa: CASSLGQLNYEQYF; CDR3nt: TGTGCCAGCAGCCTCGGACAGCTAAACTACGAGCAGTACTTC; v_gene: TRBV13; j_gene: TRBJ2-7; abundance: .; d_gene: .
CDR3aa: CASSYQGGGNTIYF; CDR3nt: TGTGCCAGCAGTTACCAGGGGGGCGGAAACACCATATATTTT; v_gene: TRBV6-6; j_gene: TRBJ1-3; abundance: .; d_gene: TRBD1
CDR3aa: CSVESPLDRNIQYF; CDR3nt: TGCAGCGTTGAATCCCCCCTGGATAGAAACATTCAGTACTTC; v_gene: TRBV29-1; j_gene: TRBJ2-4; abundance: .; d_gene: .
CDR3aa: CASSDKGQINEKLFF; CDR3nt: TGTGCCAGCAGTGACAAGGGACAGATCAATGAAAAACTGTTTTTT; v_gene: TRBV2; j_gene: TRBJ1-4; abundance: .; d_gene: TRBD1
CDR3aa: CASRTYMTGVSPYGYTF; CDR3nt: TGTGCCAGCAGGACCTACATGACAGGGGTCAGCCCCTATGGCTACACCTTC; v_gene: TRBV21-1; j_gene: TRBJ1-2; abundance: few; d_gene: .
CDR3aa: CASSPNTGHKGHPQHF; CDR3nt: TGTGCCAGTAGTCCAAACACAGGACACAAGGGTCATCCCCAGCATTTT; v_gene: TRBV19; j_gene: TRBJ1-5; abundance: .; d_gene: .
CDR3aa: CSVDGGPKTEAFF; CDR3nt: TGCAGCGTTGACGGGGGGCCCAAAACTGAAGCTTTCTTT; v_gene: TRBV29-1; j_gene: TRBJ1-1; abundance: few; d_gene: .
CDR3aa: CASSQRPGDGYTF; CDR3nt: TGCGCCAGCAGCCAACGTCCGGGAGATGGCTACACCTTC; v_gene: TRBV4-1; j_gene: TRBJ1-2; abundance: .; d_gene: .
CDR3aa: CASSRGGPGDEQFF; CDR3nt: TGTGCCAGCAGCCGCGGGGGGCCTGGGGATGAGCAGTTCTTC; v_gene: TRBV4-2; j_gene: TRBJ2-1; abundance: .; d_gene: TRBD2
CDR3aa: CASSELGTGGADGYTF; CDR3nt: TGTGCCAGCAGTGAATTGGGGACAGGGGGCGCGGATGGCTACACCTTC; v_gene: TRBV2; j_gene: TRBJ1-2; abundance: .; d_gene: TRBD1
CDR3aa: CASSWGPPGTEAFF; CDR3nt: TGTGCCAGCAGTTGGGGCCCACCGGGCACTGAAGCTTTCTTT; v_gene: TRBV27; j_gene: TRBJ1-1; abundance: .; d_gene: .
CDR3aa: CASSSGRGKEKLFF; CDR3nt: TGCGCCAGCAGCTCGGGCAGGGGGAAGGAAAAACTGTTTTTT; v_gene: TRBV5-1; j_gene: TRBJ1-4; abundance: .; d_gene: TRBD1
CDR3aa: CATSRAGETNYGYTF; CDR3nt: TGTGCCACCAGCAGAGCAGGCGAAACTAACTATGGCTACACCTTC; v_gene: TRBV15; j_gene: TRBJ1-2; abundance: .; d_gene: .
CDR3aa: CASDGESREQYF; CDR3nt: TGTGCCAGCGACGGGGAGTCGCGAGAGCAGTACTTC; v_gene: TRBV6-1; j_gene: TRBJ2-7; abundance: .; d_gene: .
CDR3aa: CASTLSVYSNQPQHF; CDR3nt: TGTGCCAGCACCCTCTCGGTTTATAGCAATCAGCCCCAGCATTTT; v_gene: TRBV6-6; j_gene: TRBJ1-5; abundance: few; d_gene: .
CDR3aa: CATSRDRDLNNEQYF; CDR3nt: TGTGCCACCAGCAGAGACAGGGACTTGAATAACGAGCAGTACTTC; v_gene: TRBV15; j_gene: TRBJ2-7; abundance: .; d_gene: .
CDR3aa: CASSPSGYGYTF; CDR3nt: TGTGCCAGCAGCCCCTCTGGCTATGGCTACACCTTC; v_gene: TRBV14; j_gene: TRBJ1-2; abundance: .; d_gene: .
CDR3aa: CASSSPAGGNNSPLHF; CDR3nt: TGCGCCAGCAGCTCCCCTGCCGGGGGGAATAATTCACCCCTCCACTTT; v_gene: TRBV5-1; j_gene: TRBJ1-6; abundance: few; d_gene: .
CDR3aa: CASSYGPGNTQYF; CDR3nt: TGTGCCAGCAGTTACGGACCCGGTAATACGCAGTATTTT; v_gene: TRBV6-5; j_gene: TRBJ2-3; abundance: few; d_gene: .
CDR3aa: CASSTGTGGPNEQFF; CDR3nt: TGTGCCAGCAGCACCGGGACAGGCGGCCCAAATGAGCAGTTCTTC; v_gene: TRBV13; j_gene: TRBJ2-1; abundance: .; d_gene: TRBD1
CDR3aa: CASSVWGQFSDTQYF; CDR3nt: TGTGCCAGCAGCGTGTGGGGACAGTTCTCAGATACGCAGTATTTT; v_gene: TRBV9; j_gene: TRBJ2-3; abundance: .; d_gene: TRBD1
CDR3aa: CASSFGGLPNEQYF; CDR3nt: TGTGCCAGCAGTTTTGGAGGCCTCCCCAACGAGCAGTACTTC; v_gene: TRBV27; j_gene: TRBJ2-7; abundance: .; d_gene: .
CDR3aa: CASSLSLGAGETQYF; CDR3nt: TGTGCCAGCAGCCTCTCCCTAGGGGCCGGGGAGACCCAGTACTTC; v_gene: TRBV5-4; j_gene: TRBJ2-5; abundance: .; d_gene: .
CDR3aa: CASSEYIILQHGYTF; CDR3nt: TGTGCCAGCAGTGAATATATTATCCTCCAGCATGGCTACACCTTC; v_gene: TRBV6-1; j_gene: TRBJ1-2; abundance: .; d_gene: .
CDR3aa: CASSPLGTGRTDTQYF; CDR3nt: TGTGCCAGCAGCCCGTTGGGGACAGGGCGCACAGATACGCAGTATTTT; v_gene: TRBV9; j_gene: TRBJ2-3; abundance: .; d_gene: TRBD1
CDR3aa: CASSFSQGSEQYF; CDR3nt: TGTGCCAGCAGCTTTTCACAGGGATCCGAGCAGTACTTC; v_gene: TRBV7-8; j_gene: TRBJ2-7; abundance: .; d_gene: .
CDR3aa: CASSPTTSSYNEQFF; CDR3nt: TGTGCCAGCAGCCCGACAACCAGCTCCTACAATGAGCAGTTCTTC; v_gene: TRBV7-6; j_gene: TRBJ2-1; abundance: .; d_gene: .
CDR3aa: CAWIGGGLTDTQYF; CDR3nt: TGTGCCTGGATAGGCGGGGGTCTTACAGATACGCAGTATTTT; v_gene: TRBV30; j_gene: TRBJ2-3; abundance: many; d_gene: TRBD2
CDR3aa: CASKGGRVRETQYF; CDR3nt: TGTGCCAGCAAGGGGGGCAGGGTGAGAGAGACCCAGTACTTC; v_gene: TRBV6-6; j_gene: TRBJ2-5; abundance: .; d_gene: .
CDR3aa: CASSPLAGGPDTQYF; CDR3nt: TGTGCCAGCAGTCCACTAGCGGGGGGTCCAGATACGCAGTATTTT; v_gene: TRBV6-6; j_gene: TRBJ2-3; abundance: .; d_gene: TRBD2
CDR3aa: CASSVPPYFEATDTQYF; CDR3nt: TGTGCCAGCAGCGTCCCCCCTTATTTCGAAGCCACAGATACGCAGTATTTT; v_gene: TRBV9; j_gene: TRBJ2-3; abundance: .; d_gene: .
CDR3aa: CASSQGLAEETQYF; CDR3nt: TGCGCCAGCAGCCAAGGTCTAGCGGAAGAGACCCAGTACTTC; v_gene: TRBV4-1; j_gene: TRBJ2-5; abundance: .; d_gene: TRBD2
CDR3aa: CSVPSGDNEQFF; CDR3nt: TGCAGCGTCCCTAGTGGGGACAATGAGCAGTTCTTC; v_gene: TRBV29-1; j_gene: TRBJ2-1; abundance: .; d_gene: .
CDR3aa: CSVKAGGRNEQFF; CDR3nt: TGCAGCGTTAAAGCGGGGGGGCGCAATGAGCAGTTCTTC; v_gene: TRBV29-1; j_gene: TRBJ2-1; abundance: .; d_gene: TRBD2
CDR3aa: CASSEPRASANTGELFF; CDR3nt: TGTGCCAGCAGTGAACCGCGGGCCAGCGCGAACACCGGGGAGCTGTTTTTT; v_gene: TRBV6-1; j_gene: TRBJ2-2; abundance: .; d_gene: .
CDR3aa: CASSLAATFYEQYF; CDR3nt: TGTGCCAGCAGCTTAGCCGCCACCTTCTACGAGCAGTACTTC; v_gene: TRBV7-9; j_gene: TRBJ2-7; abundance: .; d_gene: .
CDR3aa: CAIIMGQNPYGYTF; CDR3nt: TGTGCCATCATTATGGGACAGAACCCCTATGGCTACACCTTC; v_gene: TRBV10-3; j_gene: TRBJ1-2; abundance: .; d_gene: TRBD1
CDR3aa: CASSSNIRDSYEQYF; CDR3nt: TGTGCCAGCAGCTCCAACATCAGGGATTCCTACGAGCAGTACTTC; v_gene: TRBV11-2; j_gene: TRBJ2-7; abundance: .; d_gene: .
CDR3aa: CASSYRTGSSYNEQFF; CDR3nt: TGCGCCAGCAGCTACCGGACGGGAAGCTCCTACAATGAGCAGTTCTTC; v_gene: TRBV5-1; j_gene: TRBJ2-1; abundance: .; d_gene: .
CDR3aa: CAGAGGPDTQYF; CDR3nt: TGTGCTGGGGCTGGGGGCCCAGATACGCAGTATTTT; v_gene: TRBV6-5; j_gene: TRBJ2-3; abundance: .; d_gene: .
CDR3aa: CASSSSYEQYF; CDR3nt: TGCGCCAGCAGCTCCTCCTACGAGCAGTACTTC; v_gene: TRBV5-1; j_gene: TRBJ2-7; abundance: few; d_gene: .
CDR3aa: CASSLSRVQETQYF; CDR3nt: TGCGCCAGCAGCTTGTCCCGGGTCCAAGAGACCCAGTACTTC; v_gene: TRBV5-1; j_gene: TRBJ2-5; abundance: few; d_gene: .
CDR3aa: CSVQDVTRAEAFF; CDR3nt: TGCAGCGTCCAAGACGTTACCCGGGCTGAAGCTTTCTTT; v_gene: TRBV29-1; j_gene: TRBJ1-1; abundance: .; d_gene: .
CDR3aa: CSVEDPDRTTDGSGYTF; CDR3nt: TGCAGCGTTGAAGATCCGGACAGGACGACGGATGGGAGTGGCTACACCTTC; v_gene: TRBV29-1; j_gene: TRBJ1-2; abundance: .; d_gene: TRBD1
CDR3aa: CASSRSTGGANVLTF; CDR3nt: TGTGCCAGCAGTCGATCCACCGGAGGGGCCAACGTCCTGACTTTC; v_gene: TRBV6-5; j_gene: TRBJ2-6; abundance: few; d_gene: .
CDR3aa: CASSYSAGESYGYTF; CDR3nt: TGTGCCAGCAGTTACTCGGCAGGGGAAAGCTATGGCTACACCTTC; v_gene: TRBV6-5; j_gene: TRBJ1-2; abundance: once; d_gene: .
CDR3aa: CASSMRSYEQYF; CDR3nt: TGTGCCAGCAGCATGAGGTCCTACGAGCAGTACTTC; v_gene: TRBV7-9; j_gene: TRBJ2-7; abundance: .; d_gene: .